These T cell receptor beta chains were read from a single sample in a study of post-analysis software for immune sequencing data. TCRdb recomputed calls from the PCR reads with MiXCR, one row per CDR3 protein. The sample holds about 540,000 distinct CDR3 sequences, around a third seen once. Material: blood. The receptors stem from a girl aged 2-17 years with multiple sclerosis. Both conserved end residues are part of each CDR3. The D gene is left open where the match is weak. Size is stated for part of the rows, as once, few or many counts, or as a class when the clone is expanded.

V gene	clone size	J gene	D gene	CDR3 protein	CDR3 DNA
TRBV6-5	few	TRBJ2-7	TRBD2	CASSLVGRGTYEQYF	TGTGCCAGCAGCCTCGTTGGGAGGGGTACCTACGAGCAGTACTTC
TRBV20-1	few	TRBJ1-5	NA	CSARDSRGGGSNQPQHF	TGCAGTGCTAGAGATTCCAGAGGAGGGGGTAGCAATCAGCCCCAGCATTTT
TRBV12-3/TRBV12-4	NA	TRBJ2-2	TRBD2	CASSKAGVNTGELFF	TGTGCCAGCAGCAAGGCGGGGGTTAACACCGGGGAGCTGTTTTTT
TRBV5-1	few	TRBJ2-7	TRBD2	CASSLVSAGVRSSYEQYF	TGCGCCAGCAGCTTGGTATCGGCGGGGGTAAGGAGTTCCTACGAGCAGTACTTC
TRBV20-1	NA	TRBJ2-3	NA	CSALRKWDTQYF	TGCAGTGCCCTCAGGAAATGGGATACGCAGTATTTT
TRBV7-8	NA	TRBJ2-7	NA	CASSLVKGPVAYEQYF	TGTGCCAGCAGCTTAGTAAAGGGGCCTGTTGCCTACGAGCAGTACTTC
TRBV5-1	NA	TRBJ2-4	NA	CASSPYRGGTKNIQYF	TGCGCCAGCAGCCCATACAGGGGGGGAACCAAAAACATTCAGTACTTC
TRBV25-1	NA	TRBJ1-6	NA	CASEGGNSPLHF	TGTGCCAGCGAGGGGGGGAATTCACCCCTCCACTTT
TRBV15	NA	TRBJ1-5	NA	CATSRDRVYSNQPQHF	TGTGCCACCAGCAGAGATCGGGTTTATAGCAATCAGCCCCAGCATTTT
TRBV15	few	TRBJ2-7	NA	CATSSSYEQYF	TGTGCCACCAGCAGCAGCTACGAGCAGTACTTC
TRBV28	many	TRBJ2-5	NA	CASRGPLGQETQYF	TGTGCCAGCAGGGGGCCTCTAGGGCAAGAGACCCAGTACTTC
TRBV29-1	few	TRBJ2-7	NA	CSVAHGPTYEQYF	TGCAGCGTTGCCCATGGCCCCACCTACGAGCAGTACTTC
TRBV7-8	few	TRBJ2-4	NA	CASSSHRENIQYF	TGTGCCAGCAGCTCACACAGGGAAAACATTCAGTACTTC
TRBV4-1	once	TRBJ1-1	TRBD1	CASSQGGTGVNTEAFF	TGCGCCAGCAGCCAAGGGGGGACAGGGGTGAACACTGAAGCTTTCTTT
TRBV6-1	NA	TRBJ1-2	NA	CASSRKEDYGYTF	TGTGCCAGCAGCAGGAAGGAGGACTATGGCTACACCTTC
TRBV6-1	few	TRBJ1-1	NA	CASSEVPTGLNTEAFF	TGTGCCAGCAGTGAAGTCCCGACAGGACTGAACACTGAAGCTTTCTTT
TRBV20-1	once	TRBJ2-3	NA	CSAPPGLPRPDTQYF	TGCAGTGCTCCTCCGGGGCTCCCGAGGCCAGATACGCAGTATTTT
TRBV5-1	NA	TRBJ1-2	NA	CASKLPKEQIRDGYTF	TGCGCCAGCAAACTCCCTAAGGAACAGATTCGAGATGGCTACACCTTC
TRBV15	NA	TRBJ1-5	NA	CATSRDRTPQHF	TGTGCCACCAGCAGAGATCGTACGCCCCAGCATTTT
TRBV4-1	few	TRBJ1-4	TRBD1	CASSKGQGATNEKLFF	TGCGCCAGCAGCAAGGGACAGGGTGCAACTAATGAAAAACTGTTTTTT
TRBV7-8	NA	TRBJ2-7	TRBD1	CASSVQGALYEQYF	TGTGCCAGCAGCGTACAGGGGGCGTTGTACGAGCAGTACTTC
TRBV2	NA	TRBJ2-5	TRBD2	CASSRSGNQETQYF	TGTGCCAGCAGCCGTAGCGGGAACCAAGAGACCCAGTACTTC
TRBV6-5	NA	TRBJ2-1	NA	CASSSPPGRNEQFF	TGTGCCAGCAGTTCTCCGCCAGGCAGGAATGAGCAGTTCTTC
TRBV3-1	NA	TRBJ2-7	NA	CASSQAPRGKIYEQYF	TGTGCCAGCAGCCAAGCCCCCCGGGGGAAGATCTACGAGCAGTACTTC
TRBV4-1	NA	TRBJ2-2	TRBD2	CASSQGFGGGPNTGELFF	TGCGCCAGCAGCCAAGGATTCGGGGGGGGGCCCAACACCGGGGAGCTGTTTTTT
TRBV29-1	NA	TRBJ1-1	NA	CSVARRMNTEAFF	TGCAGCGTGGCGAGGCGGATGAACACTGAAGCTTTCTTT
TRBV27	NA	TRBJ1-2	TRBD1	CASSSGRGRGYTF	TGTGCCAGCAGTAGCGGCAGGGGGCGAGGCTACACCTTC
TRBV14	once	TRBJ2-7	NA	CASSPQRPGLGEQYF	TGTGCCAGCAGCCCTCAACGACCAGGACTTGGCGAGCAGTACTTC
TRBV13	NA	TRBJ1-5	TRBD1	CASSQTGGAGQPQHF	TGTGCCAGCAGTCAAACAGGGGGCGCCGGGCAGCCCCAGCATTTT
TRBV6-5	many	TRBJ2-7	TRBD2	CASRKAGGNYEQYF	TGTGCCAGCAGAAAAGCGGGGGGCAACTACGAGCAGTACTTC
TRBV11-2	NA	TRBJ1-6	NA	CASSSLTGNNSPLHF	TGTGCCAGCAGTTCCCTTACTGGGAATAATTCACCCCTCCACTTT
TRBV6-5	few	TRBJ1-2	TRBD1	CASNPQTGTGTYGYTF	TGTGCCAGCAACCCCCAAACCGGGACAGGAACCTATGGCTACACCTTC
TRBV11-2	NA	TRBJ1-4	NA	CASSRTGSNEKLFF	TGTGCCAGCAGCCGGACGGGTTCTAATGAAAAACTGTTTTTT
TRBV5-1	NA	TRBJ2-1	TRBD2	CASSPGLAGGPRESYNEQFF	TGCGCCAGCAGCCCGGGACTAGCGGGGGGGCCGCGAGAGTCCTACAATGAGCAGTTCTTC
TRBV6-4	few	TRBJ2-3	NA	CASSDARGGGTQYF	TGTGCCAGCAGTGACGCGAGGGGGGGTGGTACGCAGTATTTT
TRBV7-2	NA	TRBJ1-2	NA	CASSRTTTDFGYTF	TGTGCCAGCAGCCGGACCACGACGGACTTTGGCTACACCTTC
TRBV6-6	few	TRBJ2-5	NA	CASSFWGETQYF	TGTGCCAGCAGTTTCTGGGGTGAGACCCAGTACTTC
TRBV9	NA	TRBJ2-3	NA	CASSSGPGTDTQYF	TGTGCCAGCAGCTCCGGACCGGGCACAGATACGCAGTATTTT
TRBV29-1	NA	TRBJ1-2	NA	CSVGLKRGYTF	TGCAGCGTTGGGCTAAAAAGGGGCTACACCTTC
TRBV12-3/TRBV12-4	NA	TRBJ1-2	NA	CASSFEAQGQGGYTF	TGTGCCAGCAGTTTTGAGGCCCAGGGGCAAGGTGGCTACACCTTC